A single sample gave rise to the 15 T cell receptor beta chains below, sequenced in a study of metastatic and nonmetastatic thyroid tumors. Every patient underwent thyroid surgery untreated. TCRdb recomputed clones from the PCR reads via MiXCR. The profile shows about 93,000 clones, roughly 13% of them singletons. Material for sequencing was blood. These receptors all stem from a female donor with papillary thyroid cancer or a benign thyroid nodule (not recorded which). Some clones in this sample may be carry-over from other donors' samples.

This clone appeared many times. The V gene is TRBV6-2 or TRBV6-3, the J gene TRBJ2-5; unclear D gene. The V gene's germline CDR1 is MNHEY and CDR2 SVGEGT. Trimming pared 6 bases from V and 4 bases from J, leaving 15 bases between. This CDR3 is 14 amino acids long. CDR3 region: CASRRGPPPETQYF. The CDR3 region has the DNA TGTGCCAGCAGACGTGGGCCGCCGCCAGAGACCCAGTACTTC.

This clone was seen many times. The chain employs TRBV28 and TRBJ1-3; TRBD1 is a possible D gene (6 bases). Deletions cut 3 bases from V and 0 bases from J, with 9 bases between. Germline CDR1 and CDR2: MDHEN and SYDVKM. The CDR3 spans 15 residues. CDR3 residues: CASSFRGGSGNTIYF. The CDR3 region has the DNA TGTGCCAGCAGTTTTAGGGGGGGCTCTGGAAACACCATATATTTT.

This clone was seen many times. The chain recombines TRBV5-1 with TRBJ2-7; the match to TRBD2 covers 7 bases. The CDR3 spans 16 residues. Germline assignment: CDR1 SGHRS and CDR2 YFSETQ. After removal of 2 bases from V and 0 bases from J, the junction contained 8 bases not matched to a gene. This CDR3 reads CASSLLGGKSSYEQYF. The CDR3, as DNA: TGCGCCAGCAGCTTATTGGGGGGGAAAAGCTCCTACGAGCAGTACTTC.

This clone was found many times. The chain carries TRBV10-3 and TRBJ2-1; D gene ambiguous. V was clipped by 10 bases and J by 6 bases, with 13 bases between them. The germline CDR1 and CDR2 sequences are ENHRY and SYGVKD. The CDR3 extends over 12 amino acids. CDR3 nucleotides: TGTGCCACCAGAGAGAACCCCAATGAGCAGTTCTTC. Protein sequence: CATRENPNEQFF.

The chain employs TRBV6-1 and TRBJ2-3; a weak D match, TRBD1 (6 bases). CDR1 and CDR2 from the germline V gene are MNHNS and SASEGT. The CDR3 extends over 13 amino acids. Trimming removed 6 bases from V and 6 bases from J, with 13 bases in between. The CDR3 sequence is CASRAQGIDTQYF. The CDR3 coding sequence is TGTGCCAGCAGGGCTCAGGGGATCGATACGCAGTATTTT.

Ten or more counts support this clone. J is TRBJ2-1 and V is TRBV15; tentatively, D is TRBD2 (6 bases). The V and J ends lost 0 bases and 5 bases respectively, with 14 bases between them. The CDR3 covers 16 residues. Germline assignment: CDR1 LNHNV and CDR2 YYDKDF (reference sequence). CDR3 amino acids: CATSRDSGVWNNEQFF. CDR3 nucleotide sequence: TGTGCCACCAGCAGAGACTCGGGAGTGTGGAACAATGAGCAGTTCTTC.

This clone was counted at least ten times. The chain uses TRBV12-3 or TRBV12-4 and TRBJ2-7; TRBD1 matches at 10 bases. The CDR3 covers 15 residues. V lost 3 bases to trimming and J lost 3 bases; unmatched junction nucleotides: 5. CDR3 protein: CASSFRDRGRYEQYF. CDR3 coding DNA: TGTGCCAGCAGTTTTCGCGACAGGGGGCGCTACGAGCAGTACTTC.

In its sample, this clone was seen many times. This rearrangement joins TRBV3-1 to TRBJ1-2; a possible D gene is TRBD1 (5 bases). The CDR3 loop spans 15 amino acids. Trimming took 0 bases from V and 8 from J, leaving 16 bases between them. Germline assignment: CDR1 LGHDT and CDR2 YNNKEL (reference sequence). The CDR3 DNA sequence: TGTGCCAGCAGCCAAGATTACAGGTCCATATGGGGCTACACCTTC. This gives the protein CASSQDYRSIWGYTF.

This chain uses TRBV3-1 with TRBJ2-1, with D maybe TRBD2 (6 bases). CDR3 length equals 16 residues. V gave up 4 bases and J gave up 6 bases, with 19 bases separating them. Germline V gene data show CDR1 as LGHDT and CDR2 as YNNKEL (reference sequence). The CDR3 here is CASSPSVSWRGNEQFF. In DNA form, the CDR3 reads TGTGCCAGCAGCCCGTCCGTTAGCTGGAGGGGCAATGAGCAGTTCTTC.

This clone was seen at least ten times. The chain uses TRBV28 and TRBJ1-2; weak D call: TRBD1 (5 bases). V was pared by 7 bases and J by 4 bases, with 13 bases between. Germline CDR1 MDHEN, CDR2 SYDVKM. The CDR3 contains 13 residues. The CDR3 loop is CASKTGTGYGYTF. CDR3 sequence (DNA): TGTGCCAGCAAAACGGGAACAGGCTATGGCTACACCTTC.

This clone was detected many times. Here the CDR3 reads CASSPGQGYGYTF. The CDR3 DNA reads as TGTGCCAGCTCACCAGGGCAGGGCTATGGCTACACCTTC. The rearrangement uses TRBV18 and TRBJ1-2; D is possibly TRBD1 (5 bases). Trimming removed 2 bases at V and 4 bases at J, with 8 bases between. The CDR3 spans 13 residues. Germline V gene data show CDR1 as KGHSH and CDR2 as LQKENI.

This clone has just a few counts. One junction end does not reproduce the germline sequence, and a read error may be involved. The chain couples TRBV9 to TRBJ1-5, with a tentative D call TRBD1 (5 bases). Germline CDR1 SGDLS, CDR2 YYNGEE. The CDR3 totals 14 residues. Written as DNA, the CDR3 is TGTGCCAGCAGCACCCGGGGGGAAGATCAGCACCAGCATTTT. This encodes CASSTRGEDQHQHF. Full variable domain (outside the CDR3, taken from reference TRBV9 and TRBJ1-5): DSGVTQTPKHLITATGQRVTLRCSPRSGDLSVYWYQQSLDQGLQFLIQYYNGEERAKGNILERFSAQQFPDLHSELNLSSLELGDSALYFCASSTRGEDQHQHFGDGTRLSIL.

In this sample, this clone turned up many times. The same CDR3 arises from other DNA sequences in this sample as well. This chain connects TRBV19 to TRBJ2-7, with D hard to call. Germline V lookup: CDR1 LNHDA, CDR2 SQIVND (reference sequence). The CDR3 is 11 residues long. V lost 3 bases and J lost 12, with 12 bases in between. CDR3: CASSMVGRLYF. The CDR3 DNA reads TGTGCCAGTAGTATGGTTGGTCGGTTGTACTTC.

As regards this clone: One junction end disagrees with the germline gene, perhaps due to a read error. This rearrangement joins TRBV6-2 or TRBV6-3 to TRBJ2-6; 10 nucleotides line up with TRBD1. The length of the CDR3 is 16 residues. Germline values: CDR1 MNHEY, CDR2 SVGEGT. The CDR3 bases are TGTGCCAGCAGGGACAGGGGGGAGTCTGAGGCCAACGTCCTGACTTTC. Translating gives CASRDRGESEANVLTF.

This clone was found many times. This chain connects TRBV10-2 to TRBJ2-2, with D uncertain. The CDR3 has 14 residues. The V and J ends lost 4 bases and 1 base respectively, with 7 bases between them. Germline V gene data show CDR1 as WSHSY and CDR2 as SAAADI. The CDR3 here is CASSVSKNTGELFF. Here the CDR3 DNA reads TGCGCCAGCAGTGTATCCAAGAACACCGGGGAGCTGTTTTTT.